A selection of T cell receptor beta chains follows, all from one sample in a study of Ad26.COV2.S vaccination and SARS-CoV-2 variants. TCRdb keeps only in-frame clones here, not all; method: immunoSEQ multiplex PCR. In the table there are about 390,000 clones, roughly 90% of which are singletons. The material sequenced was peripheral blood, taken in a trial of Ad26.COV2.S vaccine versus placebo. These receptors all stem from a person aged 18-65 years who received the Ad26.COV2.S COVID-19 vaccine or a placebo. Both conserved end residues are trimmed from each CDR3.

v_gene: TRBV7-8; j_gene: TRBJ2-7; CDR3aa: ASSRTGNYEQY
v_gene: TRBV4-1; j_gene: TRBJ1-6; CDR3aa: ASSQDTAGNSPLH
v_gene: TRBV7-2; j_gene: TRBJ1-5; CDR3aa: ASSFGQPGQPQH
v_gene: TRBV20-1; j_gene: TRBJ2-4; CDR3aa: SARAHGPTY
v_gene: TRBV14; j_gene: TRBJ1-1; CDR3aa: ASSQDSSGSLTEAF
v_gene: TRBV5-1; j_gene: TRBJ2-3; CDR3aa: ASSFLSTVSTDTQY
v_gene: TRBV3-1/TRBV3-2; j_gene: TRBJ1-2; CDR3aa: ASSQSGQNYGYT
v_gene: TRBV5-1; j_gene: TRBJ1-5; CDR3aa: ASSSLGGADQPQH
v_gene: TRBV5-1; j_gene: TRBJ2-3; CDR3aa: ASSSQGAKEDTQY
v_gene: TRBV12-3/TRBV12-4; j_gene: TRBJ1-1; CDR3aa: ASSVPNTEAF
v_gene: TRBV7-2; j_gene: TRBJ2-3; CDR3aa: ASISGGADTQY
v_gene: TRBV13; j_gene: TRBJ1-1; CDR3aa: ANAVNTEAF
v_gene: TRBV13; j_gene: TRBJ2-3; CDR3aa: ASSTTGTSGADTQY
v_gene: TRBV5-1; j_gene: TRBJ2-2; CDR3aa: ASSSGLAGGPTGELF
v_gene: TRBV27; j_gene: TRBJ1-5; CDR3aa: ASSLLSGLRNQPQH
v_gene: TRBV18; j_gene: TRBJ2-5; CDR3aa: ASSQRLQETQY
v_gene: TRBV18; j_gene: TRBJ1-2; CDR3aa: ASSAGTGAYGYT
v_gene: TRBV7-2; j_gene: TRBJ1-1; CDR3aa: ASSSRTRGNTEAF
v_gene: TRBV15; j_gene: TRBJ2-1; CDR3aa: ATSRDLEGVNL
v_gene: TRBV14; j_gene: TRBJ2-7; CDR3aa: ASRTSGGASYEQY
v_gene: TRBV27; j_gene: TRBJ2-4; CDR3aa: ASSIRGLAKNIQY
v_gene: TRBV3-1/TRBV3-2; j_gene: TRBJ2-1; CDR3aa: ASSHVRAGGSYNEQF
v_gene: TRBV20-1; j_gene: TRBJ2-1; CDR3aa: SGRGPHEQF
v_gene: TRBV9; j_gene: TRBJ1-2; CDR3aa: ASSVGIAVGGTAYGYT
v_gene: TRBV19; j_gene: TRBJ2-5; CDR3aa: ASSIWGQGQETQY
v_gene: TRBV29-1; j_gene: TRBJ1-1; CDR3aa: SVWQTEAF
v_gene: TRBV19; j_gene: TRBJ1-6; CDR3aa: ASSILAPNNSPLH
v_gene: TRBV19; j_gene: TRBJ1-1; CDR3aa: ASSGIPGEAF
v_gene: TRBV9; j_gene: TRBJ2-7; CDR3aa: ASSGTGGLEQY
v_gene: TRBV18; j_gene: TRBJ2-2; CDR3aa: ASSTGLAGLNTGELF
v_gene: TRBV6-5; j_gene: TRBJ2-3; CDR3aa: ASRDFSGDTQY
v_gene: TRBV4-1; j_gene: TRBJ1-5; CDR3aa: ASSQVTGYNQPQH
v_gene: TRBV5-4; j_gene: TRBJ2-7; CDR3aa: ASSLAGGGISEQY
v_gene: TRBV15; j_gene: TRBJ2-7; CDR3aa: ATSRDSNSYEQY
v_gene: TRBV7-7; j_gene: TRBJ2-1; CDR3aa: ASSLWGWGSSYNEQF
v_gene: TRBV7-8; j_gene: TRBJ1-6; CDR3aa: ASSSDRAVRSPLH
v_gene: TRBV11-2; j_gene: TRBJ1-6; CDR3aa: ASSRQGNNSPLH
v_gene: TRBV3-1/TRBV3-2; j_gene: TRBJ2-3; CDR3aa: ASSQGLAGGPDTQY
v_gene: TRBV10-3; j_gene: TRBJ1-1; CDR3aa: AISESGQHTEAF
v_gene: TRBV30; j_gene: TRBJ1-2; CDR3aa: AWSVKQGGNYGYT
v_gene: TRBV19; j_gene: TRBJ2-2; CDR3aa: ASSLAGGNTGELF
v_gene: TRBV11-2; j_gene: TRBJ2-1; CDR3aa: ASSRNLAGRYNEQF
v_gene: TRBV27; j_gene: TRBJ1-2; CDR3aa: ASSPGQGYYGYT
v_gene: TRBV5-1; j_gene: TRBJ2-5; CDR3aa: ASSTGTGHQETQY
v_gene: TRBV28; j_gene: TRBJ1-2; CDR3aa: ASSWDRGRGTKGYT
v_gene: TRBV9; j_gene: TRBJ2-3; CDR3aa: ASSVAPSDWSRTDTQY
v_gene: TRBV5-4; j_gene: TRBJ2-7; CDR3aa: ASSRGLNSYEQY
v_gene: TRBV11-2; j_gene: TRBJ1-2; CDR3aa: ASSLDPSPSNYGYT
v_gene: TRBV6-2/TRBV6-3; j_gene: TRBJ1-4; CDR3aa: ASSAASQGAHNEKLF
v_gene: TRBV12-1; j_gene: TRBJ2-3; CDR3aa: ASSFGQGRSDTQY
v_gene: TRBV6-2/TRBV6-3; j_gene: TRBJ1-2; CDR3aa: ASSYPTLGNYGYT
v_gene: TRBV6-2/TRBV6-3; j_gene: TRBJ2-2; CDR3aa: ASSYGTSGGANTGELF
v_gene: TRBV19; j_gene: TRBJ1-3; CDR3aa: ASSSGFSSGNTIY
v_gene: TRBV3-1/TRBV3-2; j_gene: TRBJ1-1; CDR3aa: ASSQDLGAGDTEAF
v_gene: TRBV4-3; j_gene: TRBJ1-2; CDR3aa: ASSQDSGREIYGYT
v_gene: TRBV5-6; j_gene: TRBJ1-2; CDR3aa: ASSLSGTLQGYT
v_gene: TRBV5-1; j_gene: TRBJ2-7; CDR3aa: ASSPTLAGGSYEQY
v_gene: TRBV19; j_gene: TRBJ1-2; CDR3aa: ASSIAGTNYGYT
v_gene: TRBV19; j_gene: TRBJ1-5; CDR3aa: ASRDSNQPQH
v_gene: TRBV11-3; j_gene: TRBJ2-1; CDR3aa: ASSLEGQGALDEQF